Sequencing of this T cell receptor beta chain was carried out in a study of OX40 agonist ivuxolimab in advanced cancers. Study-wide results and caveats: More expanded clones were seen, on average, in CD8+ T cells than in CD4+. Some patients without response likewise showed low normalized clonal expansion.

Patients with a history of autoimmune disease or on systemic immunosuppression were excluded. On this clone itself: The antigen remains unidentified.

TCRdb keeps only in-frame clones here, not all; method: immunoSEQ multiplex PCR. The sample shows roughly 57,000 clones, about 81% of them seen only once. CDR3 size: 13 residues. Germline V gene data show CDR1 as LNHDA and CDR2 as SQIVND (reference sequence). Trimming removed 0 bases from V and 7 bases from J; junction bases left unmatched: 0. Sequenced here: CD4+ or CD8+ T cells sorted from blood, sampled in a trial of the OX40 agonist ivuxolimab. This chain connects TRBV19 to TRBJ2-3; TRBD1 aligns across 8 bases. This TCR came from an adult with an advanced solid tumor such as melanoma, head and neck, liver or kidney cancer. The CDR3 region has the DNA TGTGCCAGTAGTATAGACAGGGGGCATACGCAGTATTTT. Its translation is CASSIDRGHTQYF.